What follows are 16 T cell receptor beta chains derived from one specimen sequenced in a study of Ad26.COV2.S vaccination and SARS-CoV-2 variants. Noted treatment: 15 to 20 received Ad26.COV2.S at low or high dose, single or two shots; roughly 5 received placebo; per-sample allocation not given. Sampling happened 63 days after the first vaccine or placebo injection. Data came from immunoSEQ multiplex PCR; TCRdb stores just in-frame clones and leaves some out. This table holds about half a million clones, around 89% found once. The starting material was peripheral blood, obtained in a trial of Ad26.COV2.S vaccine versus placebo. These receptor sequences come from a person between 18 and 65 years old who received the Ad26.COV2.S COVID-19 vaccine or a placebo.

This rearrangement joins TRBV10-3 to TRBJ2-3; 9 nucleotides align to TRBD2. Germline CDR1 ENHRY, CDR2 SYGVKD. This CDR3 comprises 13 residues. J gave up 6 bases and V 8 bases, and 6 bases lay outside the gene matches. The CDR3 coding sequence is TGTGCCATCGCGTCTAGCGGGACTGATACGCAGTATTTT. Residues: CAIASSGTDTQYF.

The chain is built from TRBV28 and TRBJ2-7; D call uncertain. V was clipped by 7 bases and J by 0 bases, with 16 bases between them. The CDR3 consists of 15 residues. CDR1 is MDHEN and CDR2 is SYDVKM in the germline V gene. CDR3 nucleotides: TGTGCCAGCACTAAGTTTCTACAGTTCTCCTACGAGCAGTACTTC. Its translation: CASTKFLQFSYEQYF.

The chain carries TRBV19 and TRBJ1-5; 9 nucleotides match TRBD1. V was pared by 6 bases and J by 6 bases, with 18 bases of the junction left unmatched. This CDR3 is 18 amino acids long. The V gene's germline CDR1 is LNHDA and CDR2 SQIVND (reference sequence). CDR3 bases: TGTGCCAGTAGCCAAGCCCGTACAGGGGGCTGGGGGGGTCAGCCCCAGCATTTT. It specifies CASSQARTGGWGGQPQHF.

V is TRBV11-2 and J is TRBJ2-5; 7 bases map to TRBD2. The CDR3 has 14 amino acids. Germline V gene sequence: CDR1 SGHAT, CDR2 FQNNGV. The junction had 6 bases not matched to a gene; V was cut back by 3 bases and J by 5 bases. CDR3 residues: CASSFAGVRETQYF. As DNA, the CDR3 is TGTGCCAGCAGCTTTGCGGGGGTTCGGGAGACCCAGTACTTC.

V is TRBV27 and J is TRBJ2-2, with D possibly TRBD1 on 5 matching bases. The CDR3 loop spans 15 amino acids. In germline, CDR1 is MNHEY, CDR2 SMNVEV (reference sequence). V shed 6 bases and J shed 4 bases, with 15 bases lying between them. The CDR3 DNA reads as TGTGCCAGCAGAATAGGGGCCGGTTTCACCGGGGAGCTGTTTTTT. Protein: CASRIGAGFTGELFF.

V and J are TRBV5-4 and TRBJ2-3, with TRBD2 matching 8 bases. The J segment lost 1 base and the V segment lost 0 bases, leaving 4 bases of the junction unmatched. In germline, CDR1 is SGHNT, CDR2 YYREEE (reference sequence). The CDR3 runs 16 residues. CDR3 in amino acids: CASSLGTSRGTDTQYF. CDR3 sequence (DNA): TGTGCCAGCAGCTTGGGGACTAGCAGAGGCACAGATACGCAGTATTTT.

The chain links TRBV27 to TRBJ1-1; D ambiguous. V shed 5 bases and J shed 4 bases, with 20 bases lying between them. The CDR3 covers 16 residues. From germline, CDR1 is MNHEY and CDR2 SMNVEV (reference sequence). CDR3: CASSISFSGLGTEAFF. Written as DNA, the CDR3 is TGTGCCAGCAGTATCTCATTTTCTGGGTTGGGCACTGAAGCTTTCTTT.

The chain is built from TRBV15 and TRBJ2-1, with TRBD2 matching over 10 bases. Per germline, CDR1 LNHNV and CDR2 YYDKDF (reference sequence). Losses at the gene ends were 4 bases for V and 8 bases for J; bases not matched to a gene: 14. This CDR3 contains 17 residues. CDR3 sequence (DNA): TGTGCCACCAGCATACTACCGAGCGGGAGGGCCTGGCATGAGCAGTTCTTC. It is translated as CATSILPSGRAWHEQFF.

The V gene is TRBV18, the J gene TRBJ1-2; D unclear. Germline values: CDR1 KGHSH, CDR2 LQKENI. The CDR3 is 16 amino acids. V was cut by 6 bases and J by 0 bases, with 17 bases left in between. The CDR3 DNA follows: TGTGCCAGCTCCCTCGACGGCCCGTTAGCTAACTATGGCTACACCTTC. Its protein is CASSLDGPLANYGYTF. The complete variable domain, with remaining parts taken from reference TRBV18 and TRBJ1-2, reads NAGVMQNPRHLVRRRGQEARLRCSPMKGHSHVYWYRQLPEEGLKFMVYLQKENIIDESGMPKERFSAEFPKEGPSILRIQQVVRGDSAAYFCASSLDGPLANYGYTFGSGTRLTVV.

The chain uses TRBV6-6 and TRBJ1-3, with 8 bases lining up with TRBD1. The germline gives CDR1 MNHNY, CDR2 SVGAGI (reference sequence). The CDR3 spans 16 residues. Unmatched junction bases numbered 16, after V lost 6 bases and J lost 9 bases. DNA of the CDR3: TGTGCCAGCAGCCCATCGACAGGGGATGTTGCTAGCACCATATATTTT. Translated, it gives CASSPSTGDVASTIYF.

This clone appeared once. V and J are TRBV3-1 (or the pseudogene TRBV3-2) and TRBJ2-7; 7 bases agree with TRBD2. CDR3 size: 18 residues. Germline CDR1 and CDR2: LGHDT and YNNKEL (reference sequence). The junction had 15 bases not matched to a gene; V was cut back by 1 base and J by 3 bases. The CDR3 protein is CASSQASRGSQMYYEQYF. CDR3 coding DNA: TGTGCCAGCAGCCAAGCTTCGCGGGGGAGCCAAATGTACTACGAGCAGTACTTC.

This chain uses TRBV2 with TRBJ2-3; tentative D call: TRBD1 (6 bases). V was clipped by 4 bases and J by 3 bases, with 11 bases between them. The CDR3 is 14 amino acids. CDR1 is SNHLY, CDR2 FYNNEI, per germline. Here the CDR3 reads CASSVWGLTDTQYF. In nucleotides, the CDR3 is TGTGCCAGCAGTGTCTGGGGGCTAACAGATACGCAGTATTTT.

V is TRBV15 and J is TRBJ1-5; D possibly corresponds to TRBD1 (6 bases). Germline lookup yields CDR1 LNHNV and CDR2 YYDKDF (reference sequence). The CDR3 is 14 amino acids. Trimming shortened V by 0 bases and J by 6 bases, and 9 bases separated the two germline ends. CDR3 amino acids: CATSRDSGAQPQHF. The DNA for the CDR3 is TGTGCCACCAGCAGAGACTCGGGGGCTCAGCCCCAGCATTTT. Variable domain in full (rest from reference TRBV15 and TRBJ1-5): DAMVIQNPRYQVTQFGKPVTLSCSQTLNHNVMYWYQQKSSQAPKLLFHYYDKDFNNEADTPDNFQSRRPNTSFCFLDIRSPGLGDTAMYLCATSRDSGAQPQHFGDGTRLSIL.

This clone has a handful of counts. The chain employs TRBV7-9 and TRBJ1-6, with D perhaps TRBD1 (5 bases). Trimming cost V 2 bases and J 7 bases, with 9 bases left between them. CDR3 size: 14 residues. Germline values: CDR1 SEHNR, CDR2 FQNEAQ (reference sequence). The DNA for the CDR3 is TGTGCCAGCAGCTTAATGCAGGGCAATTCACCCCTCCACTTT. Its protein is CASSLMQGNSPLHF.

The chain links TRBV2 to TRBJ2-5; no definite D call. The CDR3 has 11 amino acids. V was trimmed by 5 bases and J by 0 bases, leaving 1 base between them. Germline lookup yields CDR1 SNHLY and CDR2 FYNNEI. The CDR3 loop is CASSYQETQYF. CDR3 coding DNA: TGTGCCAGCAGTTACCAAGAGACCCAGTACTTC.

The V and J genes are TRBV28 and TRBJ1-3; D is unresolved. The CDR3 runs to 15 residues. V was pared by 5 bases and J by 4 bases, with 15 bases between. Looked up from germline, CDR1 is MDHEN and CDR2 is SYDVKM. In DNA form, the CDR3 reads TGTGCCAGCAGTCTCCTGCGGGGTAGCGGAAACACCATATATTTT. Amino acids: CASSLLRGSGNTIYF.